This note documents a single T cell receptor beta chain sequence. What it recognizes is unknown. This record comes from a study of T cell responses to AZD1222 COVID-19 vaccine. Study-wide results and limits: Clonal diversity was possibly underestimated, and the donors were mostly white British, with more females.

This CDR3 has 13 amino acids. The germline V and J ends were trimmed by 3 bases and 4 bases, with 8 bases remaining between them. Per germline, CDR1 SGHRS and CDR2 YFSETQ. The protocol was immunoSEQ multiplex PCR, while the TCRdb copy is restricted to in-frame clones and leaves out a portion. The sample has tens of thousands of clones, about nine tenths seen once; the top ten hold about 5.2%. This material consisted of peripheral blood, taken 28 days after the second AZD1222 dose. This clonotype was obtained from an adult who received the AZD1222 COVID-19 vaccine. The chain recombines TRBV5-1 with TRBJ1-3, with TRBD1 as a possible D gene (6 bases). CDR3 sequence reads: CASSSGTGNTIYF. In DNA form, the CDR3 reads TGCGCCAGCAGCTCCGGGACAGGAAACACCATATATTTT.